Listed below are T cell receptor beta chains from one sample, sequenced in a study of Tregs in tolerant kidney transplant recipients. The data were produced by immunoSEQ multiplex PCR, yet TCRdb's version contains in-frame clones alone and is incomplete. The sample includes roughly 120,000 clones, around 94% seen only once; the top ten take roughly 0.61%. The sample was CD4+ T cells from blood. These receptors were obtained from a human donor in good health. Each CDR3 is given with its conserved first and last residue. The D gene is left open where the match is weak. Size tells how often a clone was seen (once, few, many) or the class of an expanded clone, and some rows leave it out.

D gene	V gene	clone size	J gene	CDR3 protein	CDR3 DNA
TRBD1	TRBV6-6	NA	TRBJ1-4	CASRGTGYEKLFF	TGTGCCAGCAGGGGGACAGGGTATGAAAAACTGTTTTTT
NA	TRBV19	NA	TRBJ1-3	CASTVTALSGNTIYF	TGTGCCAGTACCGTAACAGCCTTATCTGGAAACACCATATATTTT
NA	TRBV9	few	TRBJ1-5	CATQTVGPQHF	TGTGCCACACAGACAGTGGGGCCCCAGCATTTT
TRBD1	TRBV5-1	NA	TRBJ1-1	CASSSGQGGTEAFF	TGCGCCAGCAGCTCGGGACAGGGCGGGACTGAAGCTTTCTTT
TRBD1	TRBV30	once	TRBJ2-5	CAWSVTGGLETQYF	TGTGCCTGGAGTGTAACAGGGGGCTTGGAGACCCAGTACTTC
TRBD2	TRBV5-4	once	TRBJ2-3	CASSLKRAGDTDTQYF	TGTGCCAGCAGCTTGAAAAGGGCGGGGGACACAGATACGCAGTATTTT
NA	TRBV29-1	NA	TRBJ2-7	CSALKGSAKSYEQYF	TGCAGCGCCCTGAAGGGCTCCGCCAAGAGCTACGAGCAGTACTTC
TRBD1	TRBV5-1	few	TRBJ1-2	CASSLDRANYGYTF	TGCGCCAGCAGCCTTGACAGGGCTAACTATGGCTACACCTTC
TRBD2	TRBV5-4	once	TRBJ2-3	CASSLNSGGSDTQYF	TGTGCCAGCAGCTTGAATAGCGGGGGATCAGATACGCAGTATTTT
TRBD1	TRBV6-5	NA	TRBJ2-7	CASSWDRSSYEQYF	TGTGCCAGCAGTTGGGACAGAAGCTCCTACGAGCAGTACTTC
TRBD1	TRBV5-1	once	TRBJ1-2	CASSQPQTDRGPSRYGYTF	TGCGCCAGCAGCCAACCACAAACCGACAGGGGCCCTTCTAGATATGGCTACACCTTC
NA	TRBV19	NA	TRBJ1-4	CATPGAGQATNEKLFF	TGTGCCACGCCGGGTGCGGGCCAGGCAACTAATGAAAAACTGTTTTTT
NA	TRBV4-1	NA	TRBJ1-4	CASSQAQGTRDEKLFF	TGCGCCAGCAGCCAAGCCCAGGGGACGCGAGATGAAAAACTGTTTTTT
NA	TRBV5-1	NA	TRBJ2-7	CASSLYGGTPYEQYF	TGCGCCAGCAGCTTGTATGGTGGGACGCCCTACGAGCAGTACTTC
NA	TRBV15	NA	TRBJ2-7	CATSREGAGSSYEQYF	TGTGCCACCAGCAGAGAGGGGGCGGGAAGCTCCTACGAGCAGTACTTC
NA	TRBV27	NA	TRBJ1-5	CASSPGQRFNQPQHF	TGTGCCAGCAGTCCCGGACAGAGGTTTAATCAGCCCCAGCATTTT